The TCR beta chain under discussion was sequenced for a study of cytomegalovirus exposure and HLA in healthy donors. With respect to this clone: No antigen is known for it.

The primer mix had 60 Vbeta and 13 Jbeta primers. Here immunoSEQ multiplex PCR was the method, and the copy in TCRdb shows in-frame clones only, minus some. The sample consists of fewer than 250,000 clones, about 85% of them appearing once. V was pared by 5 bases and J by 2 bases, with 10 bases between. The CDR3 covers 15 residues. Per germline, CDR1 MNHEY and CDR2 SMNVEV (reference sequence). Study-wide findings and caveats: Within an earlier analysis, most TCR beta V segments proved productive either about 87% or about 30% of the time.

The origin of this receptor is a woman aged 50 to 65 in good health and CMV-seronegative. The J gene is TRBJ2-6, the V gene TRBV27; D is unclear. Sequencing input: PBMCs. DNA for the CDR3: TGTGCCAGCAGTCCCCGAGTGGCTGGGGCCAACGTCCTGACTTTC. Translated: CASSPRVAGANVLTF.